The 30 T cell receptor beta chains below come from one sample, sequenced in a study of blood T cell repertoires in COVID-19. The method was immunoSEQ multiplex PCR; TCRdb's version includes in-frame clones alone and lacks a portion of them. This table has just over 250,000 clones, 88% appearing once. Sequenced material: peripheral blood. All receptors derive from a man in his fifties or sixties who had recovered from COVID-19.

The chain uses TRBV9 and TRBJ1-4; D call uncertain. This CDR3 has 15 amino acids. The V and J ends lost 0 bases and 8 bases respectively, with 14 bases between them. Germline assignment: CDR1 SGDLS and CDR2 YYNGEE. The CDR3 region has the DNA TGTGCCAGCAGCGTAGGGGGAGGGTCCGGGGAAAAACTGTTTTTT. This translates into CASSVGGGSGEKLFF.

The CDR3 nucleotides read TGTGCCAGTAGTGCGACGGTCAGCGGGAACACTGAAGCTTTCTTT. Protein product: CASSATVSGNTEAFF. The V and J genes are TRBV19 and TRBJ1-1; the D is unclear. Germline CDR1 LNHDA, CDR2 SQIVND (reference sequence). Trimming shortened V by 5 bases and J by 1 base, and 14 bases separated the two germline ends. The CDR3 is 15 residues long.

CDR3 nucleotide sequence: TGTGCCAGCAGCGCCCAGGGACAGGGGGTCAACGAGCAGTACTTC. Translating gives CASSAQGQGVNEQYF. The J gene is TRBJ2-7, the V gene TRBV21-1; the table's D gene call, TRBD1, was not cross checked with the DNA. TRBV21-1 is classified as a pseudogene. This CDR3 region has 15 residues.

This chain connects TRBV5-6 to TRBJ1-2; the D gene is possibly TRBD1 (6 bases). Trimming cost V 1 base and J 6 bases, with 13 bases left between them. The CDR3 extends over 14 amino acids. Germline V CDR1 and CDR2: SGHDT, YYEEEE. The CDR3 DNA sequence: TGTGCCAGCAGCTTGCCCCACAGGGATAATGGCTACACCTTC. Amino acid sequence: CASSLPHRDNGYTF.

This chain connects TRBV11-2 to TRBJ2-5, with TRBD1 matching 11 bases. Trimming at V came to 6 bases and at J to 10 bases, leaving 22 bases not matched to a gene. The CDR3 covers 18 residues. Germline CDR1 reads SGHAT; CDR2 reads FQNNGV. The CDR3 region is CASRKTGTGGTSSGGQYF. CDR3 sequence (DNA): TGTGCCAGCAGAAAAACCGGGACAGGGGGGACTAGCAGTGGTGGCCAGTACTTC.

This clone came up a few times. The J gene is TRBJ1-5, the V gene TRBV10-3; 7 nucleotides align to TRBD1. CDR1 and CDR2 from the germline V gene are ENHRY and SYGVKD. V gave up 10 bases and J gave up 7 bases; unmatched junction bases: 10. This CDR3 contains 13 residues. The CDR3 loop reads CASHNRGGQPQHF. The CDR3 nucleotides read TGTGCCAGCCATAACAGGGGTGGGCAGCCCCAGCATTTT.

The V and J genes are TRBV4-1 and TRBJ2-7; 9 nucleotides align to TRBD1. Per the germline V gene, CDR1 is MGHRA and CDR2 is YSYEKL. Trimming cost V 4 bases and J 3 bases; bases outside gene matches: 10. CDR3 size: 16 residues. In nucleotides, the CDR3 is TGCGCCAGCAGCCGCCCCCGGGACAGGGAGGACTACGAGCAGTACTTC. Translating it yields CASSRPRDREDYEQYF.

The rearrangement links TRBV7-2 to TRBJ1-2; D is possibly TRBD1 (5 bases). Germline CDR1 reads SGHTA; CDR2 reads FQGNSA. Deletions cut 2 bases from V and 0 bases from J, with 13 bases between. CDR3 size: 16 residues. CDR3 protein: CASSLWGSRANYGYTF. The CDR3, as DNA: TGTGCCAGCAGCTTATGGGGCAGTAGAGCTAACTATGGCTACACCTTC.

The rearrangement links TRBV7-6 to TRBJ2-1; D not certain. Germline CDR1 reads SGHVS; CDR2 reads FNYEAQ. There are 15 residues in the CDR3. The ends were cut back, 1 base at V and 0 bases at J, with 7 bases in the middle. In DNA, the CDR3 is TGTGCCAGCAGCTTAGGGGCCAGCTCCTACAATGAGCAGTTCTTC. Its translation is CASSLGASSYNEQFF.

The rearrangement uses TRBV19 and TRBJ1-2; TRBD1 might be the D (5 bases). V lost 7 bases and J 1 base, leaving 10 bases between the germline ends. This CDR3 spans 13 amino acids. Germline V gene data show CDR1 as LNHDA and CDR2 as SQIVND (reference sequence). The CDR3 sequence is CASTDRSNYGYTF. In DNA, the CDR3 is TGTGCCAGTACTGACAGAAGTAACTATGGCTACACCTTC.

The chain recombines TRBV7-3 with TRBJ2-2; no clear D gene. CDR1 is SGHTA and CDR2 is FQGTGA in the germline V gene. The V gene lost 0 bases and the J gene lost 0 bases, with 5 bases spanning the gap. The length of the CDR3 is 15 residues. The CDR3 spells CASSLTPANTGELFF. DNA for the CDR3: TGTGCCAGCAGCTTAACCCCGGCGAACACCGGGGAGCTGTTTTTT.

J is TRBJ1-2 and V is TRBV3-1 (or the pseudogene TRBV3-2), with 8 bases matching TRBD1. Trimming took 4 bases from V and 7 from J; bases not matched to a gene: 14. CDR3 length equals 16 residues. In germline, CDR1 is LGHDT, CDR2 YNNKEL (reference sequence). This CDR3 is CASSPRQGPRSSGYTF. CDR3 DNA sequence: TGTGCCAGCAGCCCCAGACAGGGGCCGCGGAGTAGTGGCTACACCTTC.

This clone was seen once. The chain recombines TRBV29-1 with TRBJ1-5, with a weak D call TRBD1 (5 bases). Germline V gene lookup returns CDR1 SQVTM and CDR2 ANQGSEA. The V end lost 7 bases, the J end lost 3 bases, and 16 bases lay between the germline ends. There are 14 residues in the CDR3. The CDR3 nucleotides read TGCAGCGCCCGGGAGGGACCGACCAATCAGCCCCAGCATTTT. Translating it yields CSAREGPTNQPQHF.

The rearrangement links TRBV7-2 to TRBJ2-7; 10 bases match TRBD2. The CDR3 is 18 residues long. Germline V gene sequence: CDR1 SGHTA, CDR2 FQGNSA. Trimming cost V 0 bases and J 4 bases; bases outside gene matches: 12. CDR3 DNA sequence: TGTGCCAGCAGCTTAGCGCGTGGGGTAGCGGGGGGCCCGTACGAGCAGTACTTC. As protein: CASSLARGVAGGPYEQYF. The entire variable domain, with the rest obtained from reference TRBV7-2 and TRBJ2-7, is as follows: GAGVSQSPSNKVTEKGKDVELRCDPISGHTALYWYRQSLGQGLEFLIYFQGNSAPDKSGLPSDRFSAERTGGSVSTLTIQRTQQEDSAVYLCASSLARGVAGGPYEQYFGPGTRLTVT.

The V and J genes are TRBV5-1 and TRBJ2-3, with 7 bases lining up with TRBD2. Germline V gene data show CDR1 as SGHRS and CDR2 as YFSETQ. The J segment lost 5 bases and the V segment lost 4 bases, leaving 25 bases of the junction unmatched. CDR3 length equals 20 residues. Written as DNA, the CDR3 is TGCGCCAGCAGCCCAAGCCAAACCAGCAGACTAGCCCATGTAATAGATACGCAGTATTTT. This encodes CASSPSQTSRLAHVIDTQYF.

The chain joins TRBV9 to TRBJ2-1; 11 bases align to TRBD2. Germline-derived CDR1 and CDR2 are SGDLS and YYNGEE. The CDR3 is 15 amino acids. The trim removed 2 bases at V and 8 bases at J, leaving 6 bases unmatched. CDR3 protein: CASSVIAGGLDEQFF. The CDR3 region has the DNA TGTGCCAGCAGCGTCATAGCGGGGGGGCTCGATGAGCAGTTCTTC.

The chain carries TRBV5-1 and TRBJ2-3, with 13 positions matching TRBD2. The germline V gene has CDR1 SGHRS and CDR2 YFSETQ. Unmatched junction bases numbered 6, after V lost 2 bases and J lost 6 bases. CDR3 length: 16 residues. The CDR3 coding sequence is TGCGCCAGCAGCTTACTAGCGGGGGGGCCAGTTGATACGCAGTATTTT. Amino acids: CASSLLAGGPVDTQYF.

V gene TRBV14 combines with J gene TRBJ1-1; D perhaps matches TRBD1 (6 bases). The CDR3 contains 15 residues. Per the germline V gene, CDR1 is SGHDN and CDR2 is FVKESK. Trimming pared 2 bases from V and 5 bases from J, leaving 15 bases between. CDR3 sequence: CASSQNRALGTEAFF. The CDR3 bases are TGTGCCAGCAGCCAAAACAGGGCCCTCGGGACTGAAGCTTTCTTT.

The gene calls are TRBV25-1 and TRBJ2-7, with 7 bases that match TRBD1. Trimming at V came to 4 bases and at J to 0 bases, leaving 6 bases not matched to a gene. This CDR3 comprises 15 residues. The germline V gene encodes CDR1 MGHDK and CDR2 SYGVNS. CDR3 in DNA: TGTGCCAGCAGTGGGGGACAGAGGAGCTCCTACGAGCAGTACTTC. Amino acid sequence: CASSGGQRSSYEQYF.

The chain uses TRBV7-2 and TRBJ2-7, with 11 bases lining up with TRBD2. Germline loops: CDR1 SGHTA, CDR2 FQGNSA. CDR3 length equals 15 residues. With V trimmed by 1 base and J by 3 bases, 2 bases remained unmatched. In nucleotides, the CDR3 is TGTGCCAGCAGCTTAGGGGGACTAGCGGTCTACGAGCAGTACTTC. It encodes CASSLGGLAVYEQYF.

CDR3 protein: CASSAQYPFGRFYNEQFF. In DNA, the CDR3 is TGTGCCAGCAGTGCCCAATACCCCTTTGGCAGATTTTACAATGAGCAGTTCTTC. The gene calls are TRBV25-1 and TRBJ2-1; D gene ambiguous. Germline-derived CDR1 and CDR2 are MGHDK and SYGVNS. This CDR3 is built from 18 residues. V lost 4 bases and J 4 bases, leaving 23 bases between the germline ends. Full variable domain (rest looked up from reference TRBV25-1 and TRBJ2-1): EADIYQTPRYLVIGTGKKITLECSQTMGHDKMYWYQQDPGMELHLIHYSYGVNSTEKGDLSSESTVSRIRTEHFPLTLESARPSHTSQYLCASSAQYPFGRFYNEQFFGPGTRLTVL.

The CDR3 spells CASSLGQGPYSNQPQHF. The CDR3 DNA is TGTGCCAGCAGCTTAGGTCAGGGCCCGTATAGCAATCAGCCCCAGCATTTT. V is TRBV7-9 and J is TRBJ1-5, with D maybe TRBD1 (5 bases). Germline CDR1 reads SEHNR; CDR2 reads FQNEAQ (reference sequence). The CDR3 length is 17 residues. V was trimmed by 1 base and J by 0 bases, leaving 13 bases between them.

As DNA, the CDR3 is TGTGCCACCAGCAGGGGACAGGGGGCGTTCTTCGTGGAGACCCAGTACTTC. Encoded protein: CATSRGQGAFFVETQYF. The gene calls are TRBV15 and TRBJ2-5; 12 bases match TRBD1. This CDR3 comprises 17 residues. The V gene's germline CDR1 is LNHNV and CDR2 YYDKDF (reference sequence). The ends lost 3 bases at V and 5 bases at J; junction bases unmatched: 10. Drawing the rest from reference TRBV15 and TRBJ2-5, the complete variable domain is DAMVIQNPRYQVTQFGKPVTLSCSQTLNHNVMYWYQQKSSQAPKLLFHYYDKDFNNEADTPDNFQSRRPNTSFCFLDIRSPGLGDTAMYLCATSRGQGAFFVETQYFGPGTRLLVL.

This chain uses TRBV7-8 with TRBJ1-1, with D tentatively TRBD1 (6 bases). The V gene's germline CDR1 is SGHVS and CDR2 FQNEAQ. The CDR3 length is 16 residues. The ends were cut back, 3 bases at V and 4 bases at J, with 18 bases in the middle. The CDR3 nucleotides are TGTGCCAGCAGCTTGGGGCGGGGGCCCCCTGGCACTGAAGCTTTCTTT. It is translated as CASSLGRGPPGTEAFF.

This clone occurred once. V gene TRBV7-2 combines with J gene TRBJ1-6; D might be TRBD1 (6 bases). This CDR3 contains 14 residues. Trimming removed 5 bases at V and 7 bases at J, with 12 bases between. Germline values: CDR1 SGHTA, CDR2 FQGNSA. This CDR3 is CASSLQGQNSPLHF. CDR3 DNA sequence: TGTGCCAGCAGCCTCCAGGGGCAGAATTCACCCCTCCACTTT. The entire variable domain, with the rest obtained from reference TRBV7-2 and TRBJ1-6, is as follows: GAGVSQSPSNKVTEKGKDVELRCDPISGHTALYWYRQSLGQGLEFLIYFQGNSAPDKSGLPSDRFSAERTGGSVSTLTIQRTQQEDSAVYLCASSLQGQNSPLHFGNGTRLTVT.

The rearrangement joins TRBV19 to TRBJ1-6; unclear D gene. Trimming removed 3 bases from V and 8 bases from J, with 5 bases in between. Germline V gene lookup returns CDR1 LNHDA and CDR2 SQIVND (reference sequence). This CDR3 is 12 amino acids long. CDR3 nucleotide sequence: TGTGCCAGTAGTATTCCGGATTCACCCCTCCACTTT. Protein: CASSIPDSPLHF.

This clone has only a few counts. V gene TRBV6-2 or TRBV6-3 combines with J gene TRBJ1-5; TRBD1 matches 8 bases. This CDR3 is built from 16 residues. Germline values: CDR1 MNHEY, CDR2 SVGEGT. V shed 5 bases and J 7 bases; nucleotides not matched to a gene: 13. Here the CDR3 reads CASSPPAAGGGQPQHF. In nucleotides, the CDR3 is TGTGCCAGCAGTCCACCGGCCGCAGGGGGCGGCCAGCCCCAGCATTTT.

The CDR3 region has the DNA TGTGCCAGCTCACCACCTAGCGGGGTCGGGAAGCAGTACTTC. Residues: CASSPPSGVGKQYF. V is TRBV18 and J is TRBJ2-7, with 8 bases that match TRBD2. The CDR3 has 14 residues. J gave up 8 bases and V 0 bases, and 6 bases lay outside the gene matches. Germline V gene lookup returns CDR1 KGHSH and CDR2 LQKENI.

This chain links TRBV19 with TRBJ2-7, with a tentative D call TRBD1 (5 bases). V lost 9 bases and J lost 2, with 14 bases in between. This CDR3 contains 13 residues. The germline gives CDR1 LNHDA, CDR2 SQIVND (reference sequence). The CDR3 DNA follows: TGTGCCAGCGCGAAGACAGAAACCTACGAGCAGTACTTC. Residues: CASAKTETYEQYF.

This chain joins TRBV4-1 and TRBJ2-5; 8 nucleotides line up with TRBD2. Trimming at V came to 3 bases and at J to 3 bases, leaving 3 bases not matched to a gene. Germline assignment: CDR1 MGHRA and CDR2 YSYEKL. This CDR3 has 14 residues. The CDR3: CASSHLSGEETQYF. The CDR3 DNA reads TGCGCCAGCAGCCATCTTAGCGGGGAAGAGACCCAGTACTTC.